This passage covers 8 T cell receptor beta chains from one sample sequenced in a study of tissue T cells after allogeneic stem cell transplantation. Here immunoSEQ multiplex PCR was the method, and the copy in TCRdb shows in-frame clones only, minus some. The data contain some 28,000 clones, approximately 85% of them singletons. The source material was blood, sampled before transplantation. The receptor source for this set is a woman aged 18 to 50 who later had graft-versus-host disease after an allogeneic stem cell transplant.

This chain links TRBV13 with TRBJ1-1; D possibly corresponds to TRBD1 (5 bases). The length of the CDR3 is 16 residues. V lost 0 bases and J 1 base, leaving 12 bases between the germline ends. CDR1 is PRHDT and CDR2 is FYEKMQ in the germline V gene (reference sequence). The CDR3 DNA follows: TGTGCCAGCAGCTTAGGTCCAGGGTGGGGGAACACTGAAGCTTTCTTT. It yields the protein CASSLGPGWGNTEAFF.

This chain connects TRBV30 to TRBJ2-7; 8 bases are shared with TRBD1. The CDR3 has 16 residues. In germline, CDR1 is GTSNPN, CDR2 SVGIG (reference sequence). The V segment lost 3 bases and the J segment 3 bases; nucleotides outside the gene matches: 13. The CDR3 is CAWSAVGQGAFYEQYF. The DNA for the CDR3 is TGTGCCTGGAGCGCCGTCGGACAGGGAGCTTTCTACGAGCAGTACTTC.

The chain uses TRBV14 and TRBJ1-2; weak D call: TRBD1 (5 bases). Germline CDR1 is SGHDN and CDR2 is FVKESK. V lost 4 bases, J lost 8 bases, and 14 bases lay in between. This CDR3 spans 13 amino acids. The DNA of the CDR3 is TGTGCCAGCAGCCGTAGAGGGGCGAACGGCTACACCTTC. Amino acid sequence: CASSRRGANGYTF.

The chain joins TRBV7-9 to TRBJ1-1, with D unclear. Germline CDR1 SEHNR, CDR2 FQNEAQ (reference sequence). V was trimmed by 2 bases and J by 7 bases, leaving 8 bases between them. The CDR3 spans 12 residues. DNA for the CDR3: TGTGCCAGCAGCTTACCTTTTTATGAAGCTTTCTTT. Protein: CASSLPFYEAFF.

The chain carries TRBV6-4 and TRBJ2-1; tentatively, D is TRBD2 (6 bases). The V end lost 0 bases, the J end lost 1 base, and 7 bases lay between the germline ends. This CDR3 has 15 residues. CDR1 and CDR2 from the germline V gene are MRHNA and SNTAGT. The CDR3 spells CASSDSAGSYNEQFF. CDR3 in DNA: TGTGCCAGCAGTGACTCCGCGGGATCCTACAATGAGCAGTTCTTC.

The chain recombines TRBV5-1 with TRBJ1-4; D gene unclear. Germline-derived CDR1 and CDR2 are SGHRS and YFSETQ. V dropped 2 bases and J dropped 3 bases, with 17 bases sitting between them. The length of the CDR3 is 17 residues. The CDR3: CASSLGPQVGANEKLFF. CDR3 DNA sequence: TGCGCCAGCAGCTTAGGTCCCCAGGTCGGGGCTAATGAAAAACTGTTTTTT.

This clone was detected a few times. This chain links TRBV2 with TRBJ1-5, with D perhaps matching TRBD1 (5 bases). The V gene's germline CDR1 is SNHLY and CDR2 FYNNEI. The V end lost 1 base, the J end lost 2 bases, and 15 bases lay between the germline ends. The CDR3 is 17 residues long. CDR3 protein: CASSEGGGTRGNQPQHF. The CDR3 DNA sequence: TGTGCCAGCAGTGAAGGAGGAGGGACGAGGGGCAATCAGCCCCAGCATTTT.

J is TRBJ1-2 and V is TRBV6-4; a possible D gene is TRBD1 (5 bases). Germline CDR1 reads MRHNA; CDR2 reads SNTAGT. The CDR3 is made up of 16 amino acids. V lost 6 bases and J lost 5, with 22 bases in between. The DNA for the CDR3 is TGTGCCAGCAGCGCCCAAGGGACGGATCCTTCATATGGCTACACCTTC. Translating gives CASSAQGTDPSYGYTF.